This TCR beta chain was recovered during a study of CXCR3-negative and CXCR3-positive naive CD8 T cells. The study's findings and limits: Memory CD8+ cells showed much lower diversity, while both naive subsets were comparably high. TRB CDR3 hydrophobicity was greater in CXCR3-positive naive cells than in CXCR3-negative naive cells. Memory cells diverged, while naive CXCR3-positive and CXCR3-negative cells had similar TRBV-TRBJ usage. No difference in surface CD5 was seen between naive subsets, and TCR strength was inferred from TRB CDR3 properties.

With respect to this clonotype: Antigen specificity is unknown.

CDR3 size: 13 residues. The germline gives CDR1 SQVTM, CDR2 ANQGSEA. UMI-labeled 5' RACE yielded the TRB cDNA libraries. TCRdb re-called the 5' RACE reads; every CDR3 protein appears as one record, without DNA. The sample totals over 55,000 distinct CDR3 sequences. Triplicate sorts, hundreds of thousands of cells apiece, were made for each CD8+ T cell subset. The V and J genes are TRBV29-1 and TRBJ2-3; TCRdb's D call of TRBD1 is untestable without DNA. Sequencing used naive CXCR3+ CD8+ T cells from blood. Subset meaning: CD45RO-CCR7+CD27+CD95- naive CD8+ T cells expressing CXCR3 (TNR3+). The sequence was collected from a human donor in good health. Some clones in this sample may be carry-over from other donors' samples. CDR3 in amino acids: CSVTGADTDTQYF.